This entry features one T cell receptor beta chain sequence. As yet, its antigen is unknown. TCRdb keeps only in-frame clones here, not all; method: immunoSEQ multiplex PCR. The repertoire holds 45,000 or so clones, 55% to 75% seen once, with 6.5% to 8.5% in the top ten. The data stem from a study of vaccination effects on CD4 cells after COVID-19. The authors isolated CD4+ T cells after roughly 10 days of culture. Either the mRNA-1273 or the BNT162b2 vaccine was given to participants as two doses. The CDR3 is 15 amino acids. CDR1 and CDR2 (germline): GTSNPN, SVGIG (reference sequence). Between the trimmed V and J ends, which lost 4 bases and 0 bases, there was a span of 12 bases.

The clonotype comes from a human donor who received a COVID-19 vaccine. The source was CD4+ T cells from PBMCs cultured without peptide, collected after COVID-19 vaccination. The chain joins TRBV30 to TRBJ1-4; D is undetermined. This CDR3 is CAWNSIGATNEKLFF. CDR3 bases: TGTGCCTGGAACTCCATAGGAGCAACTAATGAAAAACTGTTTTTT.